This T cell receptor beta chain was recovered during a study of shared clonotypes between healthy human individuals. Across the study: CD4 naive cells filled three plates per donor, CD4 memory three, CD8 naive two and CD8 memory one.

Comments on this clone: The antigen is unknown.

Researchers divided each subset's genomic DNA evenly across several immunoSEQ plates. Template for every sorted-subset replicate PCR totaled around 200 ng DNA, about 30,000 T cell genomes. The repertoire was sequenced with immunoSEQ multiplex PCR; TCRdb's copy has only in-frame clones and lacks some. This table has 150,000 to 200,000 clones, approximately 95% appearing once. Study-level points and caveats: Lower generation probabilities were found for non-shared clonotypes than for those shared by all four donors.

The CDR3 consists of 18 residues. CDR1 and CDR2 (germline): LNHNV, YYDKDF (reference sequence). V lost 3 bases and J lost 5; bases outside the gene matches: 15. The sequence was obtained from a woman in her twenties or thirties in good health. The rearrangement uses TRBV15 and TRBJ2-3; 9 nucleotides match TRBD1. Sequenced material: naive CD4+ T cells sorted from blood. Subset specified: CD45RA+ positively selected. The chain's CDR3 is CATSRKAGTGYIGDTQYF. Here the CDR3 DNA reads TGTGCCACCAGCAGGAAGGCGGGGACAGGGTATATCGGAGATACGCAGTATTTT. The full variable domain, in which reference TRBV15 and TRBJ2-3 provide the parts outside the CDR3, is DAMVIQNPRYQVTQFGKPVTLSCSQTLNHNVMYWYQQKSSQAPKLLFHYYDKDFNNEADTPDNFQSRRPNTSFCFLDIRSPGLGDTAMYLCATSRKAGTGYIGDTQYFGPGTRLTVL.